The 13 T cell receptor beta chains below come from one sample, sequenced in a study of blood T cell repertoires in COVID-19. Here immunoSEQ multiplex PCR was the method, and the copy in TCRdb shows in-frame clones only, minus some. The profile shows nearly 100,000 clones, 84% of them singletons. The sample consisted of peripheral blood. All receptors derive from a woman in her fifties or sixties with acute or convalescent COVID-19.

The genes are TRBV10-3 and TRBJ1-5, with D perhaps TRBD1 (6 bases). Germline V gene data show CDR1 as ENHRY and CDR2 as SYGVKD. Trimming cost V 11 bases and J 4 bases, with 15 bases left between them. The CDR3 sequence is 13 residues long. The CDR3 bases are TGTGCCGCCTCAGGGGCTGAAAATCAGCCCCAGCATTTT. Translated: CAASGAENQPQHF.

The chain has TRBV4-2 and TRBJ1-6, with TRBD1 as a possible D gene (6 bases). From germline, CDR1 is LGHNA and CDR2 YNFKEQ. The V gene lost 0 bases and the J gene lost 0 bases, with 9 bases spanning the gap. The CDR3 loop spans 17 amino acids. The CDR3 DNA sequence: TGTGCCAGCAGCCAAGACGACAGGATCTCCTATAATTCACCCCTCCACTTT. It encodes CASSQDDRISYNSPLHF.

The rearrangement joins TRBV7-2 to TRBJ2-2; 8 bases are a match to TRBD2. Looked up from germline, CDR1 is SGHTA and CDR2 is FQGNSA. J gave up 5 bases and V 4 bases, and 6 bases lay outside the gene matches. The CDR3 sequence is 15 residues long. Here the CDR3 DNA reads TGTGCCAGCAGCTGGCGGGGGGCCACAACCGGGGAGCTGTTTTTT. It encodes CASSWRGATTGELFF. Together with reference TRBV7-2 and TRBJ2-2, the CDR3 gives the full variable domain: GAGVSQSPSNKVTEKGKDVELRCDPISGHTALYWYRQSLGQGLEFLIYFQGNSAPDKSGLPSDRFSAERTGGSVSTLTIQRTQQEDSAVYLCASSWRGATTGELFFGEGSRLTVL.

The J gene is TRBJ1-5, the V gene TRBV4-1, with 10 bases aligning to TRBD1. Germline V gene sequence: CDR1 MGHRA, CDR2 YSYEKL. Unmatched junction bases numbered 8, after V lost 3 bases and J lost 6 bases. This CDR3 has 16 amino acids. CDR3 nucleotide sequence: TGCGCCAGCAGCCACACCGGGACAGGGGTATTTCAGCCCCAGCATTTT. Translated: CASSHTGTGVFQPQHF.

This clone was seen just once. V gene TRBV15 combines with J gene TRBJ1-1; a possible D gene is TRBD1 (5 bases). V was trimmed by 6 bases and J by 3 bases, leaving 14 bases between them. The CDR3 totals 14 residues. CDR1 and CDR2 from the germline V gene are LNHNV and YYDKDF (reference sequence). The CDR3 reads CATSRAGPDTEAFF. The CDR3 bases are TGTGCCACCAGTCGGGCGGGGCCCGACACTGAAGCTTTCTTT.

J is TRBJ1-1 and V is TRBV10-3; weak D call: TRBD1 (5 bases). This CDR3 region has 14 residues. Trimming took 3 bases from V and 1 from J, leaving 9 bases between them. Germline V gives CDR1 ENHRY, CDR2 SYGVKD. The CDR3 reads CAISEIGGNTEAFF. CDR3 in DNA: TGTGCCATCAGTGAAATCGGGGGGAACACTGAAGCTTTCTTT.

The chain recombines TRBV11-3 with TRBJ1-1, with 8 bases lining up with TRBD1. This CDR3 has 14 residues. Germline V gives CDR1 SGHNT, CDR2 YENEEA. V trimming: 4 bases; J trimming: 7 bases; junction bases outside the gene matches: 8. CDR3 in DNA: TGTGCCAGCAGCTCTGACGGGGGACAGGATGAAGCTTTCTTT. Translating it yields CASSSDGGQDEAFF.

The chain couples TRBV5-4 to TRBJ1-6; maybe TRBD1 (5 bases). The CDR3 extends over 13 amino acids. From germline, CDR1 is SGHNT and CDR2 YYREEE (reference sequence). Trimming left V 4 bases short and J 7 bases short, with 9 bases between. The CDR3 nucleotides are TGTGCCAGCAGCCCAAACAGGAATTCACCCCTCCACTTT. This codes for CASSPNRNSPLHF. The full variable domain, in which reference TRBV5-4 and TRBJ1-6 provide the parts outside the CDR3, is ETGVTQSPTHLIKTRGQQVTLRCSSQSGHNTVSWYQQALGQGPQFIFQYYREEENGRGNFPPRFSGLQFPNYSSELNVNALELDDSALYLCASSPNRNSPLHFGNGTRLTVT.

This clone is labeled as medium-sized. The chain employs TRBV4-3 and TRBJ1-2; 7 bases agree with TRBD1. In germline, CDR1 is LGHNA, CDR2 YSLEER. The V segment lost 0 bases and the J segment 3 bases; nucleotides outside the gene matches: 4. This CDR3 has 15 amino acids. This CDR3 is CASSQDPRGDYGYTF. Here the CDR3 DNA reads TGCGCCAGCAGCCAAGACCCCAGGGGGGACTATGGCTACACCTTC.

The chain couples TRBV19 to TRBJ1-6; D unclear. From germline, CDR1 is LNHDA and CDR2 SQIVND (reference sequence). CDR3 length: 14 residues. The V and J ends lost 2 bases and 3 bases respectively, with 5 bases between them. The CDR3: CASSIRDYNSPLHF. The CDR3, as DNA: TGTGCCAGTAGTATACGGGACTATAATTCACCCCTCCACTTT.

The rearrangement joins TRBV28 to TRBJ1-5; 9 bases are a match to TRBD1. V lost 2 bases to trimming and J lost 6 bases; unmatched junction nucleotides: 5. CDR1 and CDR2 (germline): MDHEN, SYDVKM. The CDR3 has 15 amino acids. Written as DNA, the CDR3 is TGTGCCAGCAGTTTAGGGACAGGGCTTGCTCAGCCCCAGCATTTT. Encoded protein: CASSLGTGLAQPQHF.

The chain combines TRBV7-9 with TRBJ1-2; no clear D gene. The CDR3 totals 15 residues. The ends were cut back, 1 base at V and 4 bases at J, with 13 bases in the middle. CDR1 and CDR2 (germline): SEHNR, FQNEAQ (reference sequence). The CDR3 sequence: CASSLGSVEVYGYTF. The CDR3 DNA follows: TGTGCCAGCAGCTTAGGCTCGGTAGAGGTCTATGGCTACACCTTC.

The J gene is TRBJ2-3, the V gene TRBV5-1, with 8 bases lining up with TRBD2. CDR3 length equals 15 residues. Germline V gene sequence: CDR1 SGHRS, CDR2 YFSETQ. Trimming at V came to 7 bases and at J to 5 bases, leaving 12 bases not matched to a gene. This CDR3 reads CASHDPGGARDTQYF. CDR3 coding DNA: TGCGCCAGCCATGACCCGGGAGGGGCGAGAGATACGCAGTATTTT.